The next 12 T cell receptor beta chains were all read from a single sample in a study of blood T cell repertoires in COVID-19. This table comes from immunoSEQ multiplex PCR, and its TCRdb copy is limited to in-frame clones, with some not included. The sample carries almost 300,000 clones, roughly nine tenths recorded once. Sequencing was carried out using peripheral blood. All receptors derive from a woman aged 25 to 45 with COVID-19, enrolled during active disease.

The chain combines TRBV10-1 with TRBJ2-1; possible D gene TRBD1, 5 bases. The CDR3 totals 13 residues. V gave up 5 bases and J gave up 7 bases, with 12 bases separating them. Germline CDR1 and CDR2: WNHNN and SYGVQD (reference sequence). In nucleotides, the CDR3 is TGCGCCAGCAGTTCAGGGTTAGGAAATGAGCAGTTCTTC. Amino acid sequence: CASSSGLGNEQFF.

The chain couples TRBV6-5 to TRBJ1-3; D remains unclear. The CDR3 sequence is 11 residues long. The germline V gene encodes CDR1 MNHEY and CDR2 SVGAGI. V was trimmed by 7 bases and J by 4 bases, leaving 5 bases between them. The CDR3 loop is CASTYGNTIYF. The CDR3 coding sequence is TGTGCCAGCACCTACGGAAACACCATATATTTT.

V usage is TRBV5-1 and J usage is TRBJ1-4; 9 bases align to TRBD1. CDR1 is SGHRS and CDR2 is YFSETQ in the germline V gene. This CDR3 comprises 15 residues. Trimming removed 1 base from V and 7 bases from J; junction bases left unmatched: 5. CDR3 DNA: TGCGCCAGCAGCTTGAAGGGACAGGGATCTGAAAAACTGTTTTTT. It encodes CASSLKGQGSEKLFF.

The chain employs TRBV30 and TRBJ2-3; TRBD2 is a possible D gene (5 bases). The V and J ends lost 4 bases and 0 bases respectively, with 11 bases between them. CDR1 is GTSNPN and CDR2 is SVGIG in the germline V gene (reference sequence). The CDR3 has 14 amino acids. The DNA of the CDR3 is TGTGCCTGGAATCCAACTAGGAGCACAGATACGCAGTATTTT. It codes for CAWNPTRSTDTQYF.

DNA for the CDR3: TGCGCCATCAGCGACAGTGTATACGAGCAGTACTTC. Its protein is CAISDSVYEQYF. V is TRBV10-2 and J is TRBJ2-7; D might be TRBD1 (5 bases). This CDR3 is built from 12 residues. CDR1 WSHSY and CDR2 SAAADI come from the germline V gene. Trimming took 10 bases from V and 4 from J, leaving 14 bases between them.

V usage is TRBV5-1 and J usage is TRBJ2-1, with D hard to call. The CDR3 covers 16 residues. The germline V and J ends were trimmed by 1 base and 0 bases, with 11 bases remaining between them. Germline CDR1 reads SGHRS; CDR2 reads YFSETQ. The CDR3 DNA follows: TGCGCCAGCAGCTTGTCGGTCGCTGGCTCCTACAATGAGCAGTTCTTC. Protein product: CASSLSVAGSYNEQFF.

V gene TRBV28 combines with J gene TRBJ1-4; D gene unclear. The germline V and J ends were trimmed by 5 bases and 6 bases, with 7 bases remaining between them. The length of the CDR3 is 12 residues. The germline gives CDR1 MDHEN, CDR2 SYDVKM. The CDR3 nucleotides read TGTGCCAGCAGTCTCGAGTATGAAAAACTGTTTTTT. This gives the protein CASSLEYEKLFF.

The gene calls are TRBV2 and TRBJ1-3; D gene ambiguous. Between the trimmed V and J ends, which lost 7 bases and 5 bases, there was a span of 3 bases. The CDR3 is 10 residues long. Germline V lookup: CDR1 SNHLY, CDR2 FYNNEI. CDR3 region: CASTRNTIYF. DNA of the CDR3: TGTGCCAGCACCAGAAACACCATATATTTT.

The chain combines TRBV6-5 with TRBJ2-7, with TRBD1 matching over 7 bases. The V and J ends lost 8 bases and 3 bases, in that order; junction bases with no gene match: 13. Germline-derived CDR1 and CDR2 are MNHEY and SVGAGI. This CDR3 is 15 amino acids long. CDR3 residues: CASRTGASGFYEQYF. CDR3 in DNA: TGTGCCAGCCGAACAGGGGCCAGCGGATTCTACGAGCAGTACTTC.

The chain links TRBV10-3 to TRBJ2-3; tentatively, D is TRBD1 (5 bases). Trimming pared 5 bases from V and 5 bases from J, leaving 14 bases between. The CDR3 sequence is 14 residues long. Germline V lookup: CDR1 ENHRY, CDR2 SYGVKD. The CDR3 region has the DNA TGTGCCATCAGTCCCGACAGCGCCTTAGATACGCAGTATTTT. It encodes CAISPDSALDTQYF.

J is TRBJ1-1 and V is TRBV7-9; perhaps TRBD1 as D (5 bases). V shed 5 bases and J shed 0 bases, with 13 bases lying between them. The CDR3 runs 15 residues. CDR1 is SEHNR, CDR2 FQNEAQ, per germline (reference sequence). In nucleotides, the CDR3 is TGTGCCAGCAGCAAATGGGGCAGGGTGAACACTGAAGCTTTCTTT. This codes for CASSKWGRVNTEAFF.

This clone has only a few counts. The genes are TRBV7-8 and TRBJ1-5; D gene ambiguous. The CDR3 loop spans 15 amino acids. Trimming cost V 2 bases and J 7 bases, with 15 bases left between them. The germline V gene encodes CDR1 SGHVS and CDR2 FQNEAQ. CDR3 loop: CASSLTVPPGQPQHF. The CDR3 DNA reads as TGTGCCAGCAGCTTAACCGTCCCGCCAGGACAGCCCCAGCATTTT.